Described below is a single TCR beta chain sequence and its context. Its antigen is currently unknown. Use of 60 Vbeta and 13 Jbeta primers characterized the PCR. Repertoires were generated with immunoSEQ multiplex PCR, while TCRdb's copy carries only in-frame clones and drops some. The top ten clones hold roughly 0.3% of a sample with around 260,000 clones, about 80% of them seen once. The data belong to a study of cytomegalovirus exposure and HLA in healthy donors. Germline CDR1 reads ENHRY; CDR2 reads SYGVKD. CDR3 size: 16 residues. Between the trimmed V and J ends, which lost 0 bases and 0 bases, there was a span of 11 bases. Study-wide points: A few chains linked to CMV were shown in vitro to be specific for CMV antigens. When analyzed later, the rates of TCR association showed variation by HLA locus, with DRB1 the most and HLA-C the fewest.

The sequenced sample was PBMCs. This sequence was found in a girl aged 2 to 10 in good health and CMV-seronegative. The chain links TRBV10-3 to TRBJ1-1, with TRBD1 as a possible D gene (6 bases). CDR3 in amino acids: CAISESTGTMNTEAFF. CDR3 coding DNA: TGTGCCATCAGTGAGTCGACAGGTACCATGAACACTGAAGCTTTCTTT.